This T cell receptor (beta chain) emerged from a study of blood T cell repertoires in COVID-19. Measured with immunoSEQ multiplex PCR; TCRdb has only the in-frame clones, and not every one. The sample has about 91,000 clones; 88% are singletons. CDR1 and CDR2 (germline): GTSNPN, SVGIG (reference sequence). V was pared by 3 bases and J by 2 bases, with 5 bases of the junction left unmatched. The CDR3 contains 14 residues. In its sample, this clone was seen once. The source is a woman aged 80 or over with active COVID-19. The chain employs TRBV30 and TRBJ2-3, with 7 bases identical to TRBD1. Sequencing input: peripheral blood. The CDR3 here is CAWRRDSYTDTQYF. The CDR3 DNA is TGTGCCTGGAGAAGGGACAGTTACACAGATACGCAGTATTTT.